The present entry profiles one T cell receptor beta chain with its context. Antigen: not known. The length of the CDR3 is 15 residues. The germline gives CDR1 MNHEY, CDR2 SMNVEV (reference sequence). Between the trimmed V and J ends, which lost 7 bases and 0 bases, there was a span of 14 bases. This entry is derived from a study of blood T cells in healthy people across ages. Through a sample-barcoded 5' primer and a J-beta primer mix, a second PCR was run for roughly 6 to 11 cycles. Each CDR3 protein is one row after TCRdb ran MiXCR on the 5' RACE reads. The sample carries around 750,000 distinct CDR3 sequences, roughly 50% recorded once. Study-level findings and limits: It was held that the diversity estimates obtained from one million T cells were underestimates.

The sequencing input was blood. This chain links TRBV27 with TRBJ2-3; D is possibly TRBD1 (6 bases). This TCR was sampled from a man older than 75 in good health. The CDR3 bases are TGTGCCAGCATGATTGGGGGCTTGAGCACAGATACGCAGTATTTT. Translation gives CASMIGGLSTDTQYF.